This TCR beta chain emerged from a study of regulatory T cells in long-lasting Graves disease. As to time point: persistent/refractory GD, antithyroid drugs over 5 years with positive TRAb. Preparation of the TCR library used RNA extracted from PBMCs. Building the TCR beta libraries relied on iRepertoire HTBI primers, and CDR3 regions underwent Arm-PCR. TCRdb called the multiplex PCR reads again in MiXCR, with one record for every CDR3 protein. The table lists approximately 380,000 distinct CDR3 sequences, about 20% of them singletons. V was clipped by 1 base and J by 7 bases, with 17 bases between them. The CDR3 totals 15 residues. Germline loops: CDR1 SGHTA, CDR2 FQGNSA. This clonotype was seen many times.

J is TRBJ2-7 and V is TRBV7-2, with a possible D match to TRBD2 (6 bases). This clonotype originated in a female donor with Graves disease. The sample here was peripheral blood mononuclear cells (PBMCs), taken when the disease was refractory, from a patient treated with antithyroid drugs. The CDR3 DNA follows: TGTGCCAGCAGCTTAGTCGGAGGGACTCCGGTAGAGCAGTACTTC. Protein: CASSLVGGTPVEQYF.